This TCR beta chain was sequenced for a study of T cell changes during pregnancy in multiple sclerosis. Germline V lookup: CDR1 MNHNS, CDR2 SASEGT. This CDR3 is 8 amino acids long. V was pared by 5 bases and J by 13 bases, with 5 bases between. TCRdb's table, derived via immunoSEQ multiplex PCR, lists solely in-frame clones and lacks some. The top ten clones hold about 10% of a sample with 34,000 or so clones, roughly nine tenths of them seen once. This material consisted of CD8+ T cells from peripheral blood mononuclear cells, taken before pregnancy. The chain employs TRBV6-1 and TRBJ1-1; weak D call: TRBD1 (5 bases). This receptor was identified in a female donor with multiple sclerosis, enrolled in a pregnancy study. This CDR3 is CASSQGFF. The CDR3 nucleotides read TGTGCCAGCAGTCAGGGTTTCTTT.